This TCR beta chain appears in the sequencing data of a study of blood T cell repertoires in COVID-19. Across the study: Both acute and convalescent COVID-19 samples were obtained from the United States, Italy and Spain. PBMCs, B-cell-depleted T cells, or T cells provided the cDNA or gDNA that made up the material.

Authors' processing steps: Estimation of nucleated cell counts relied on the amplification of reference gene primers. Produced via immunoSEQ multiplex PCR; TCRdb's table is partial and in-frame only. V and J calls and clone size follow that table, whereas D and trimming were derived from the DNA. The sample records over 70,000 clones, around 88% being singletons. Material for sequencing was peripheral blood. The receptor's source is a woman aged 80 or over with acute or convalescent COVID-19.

CDR3 residues: CASSQERGGYEQYF. DNA of the CDR3: TGCGCCAGCAGCCAAGAAAGGGGAGGCTACGAGCAGTACTTC. The V and J genes are TRBV4-1 and TRBJ2-7; TRBD2 is a possible D gene (6 bases). Germline CDR1 MGHRA, CDR2 YSYEKL. Trimming removed 0 bases from V and 3 bases from J, with 9 bases in between. The CDR3 extends over 14 amino acids.